This TCR beta chain was documented in a study of shared clonotypes between healthy human individuals. This clone was detected once. Some clones are missing from TCRdb's copy, which holds only in-frame ones; the method was immunoSEQ multiplex PCR. The sample carries 1,500,000 or so clones, approximately 98.5% recorded once. This clonotype originated in a man under 40 in good health. Sequencing was done on a sample of naive CD4+ T cells sorted from blood. Subset: CD45RA+ positively selected.

The CDR3 loop reads CASSTPGTPIPRPQHF. The CDR3 DNA reads as TGTGCCAGCAGCACACCTGGAACTCCCATACCCCGGCCCCAGCATTTT. The chain is built from TRBV6-9 and TRBJ1-5; D is ambiguous. Germline CDR1 MNHGY, CDR2 SVAAGI. The CDR3 runs to 16 residues. V was trimmed by 6 bases and J by 9 bases, leaving 24 bases between them.